The T cell receptor (beta chain) under discussion was sequenced for a study of CD8+ T cells in alopecia areata. Study-level points and caveats: Alphabeta T cells residing in normal skin are also sequenced in scalp samples.

RNA was isolated and reverse transcribed to cDNA, the sequencing template. Sequencing was performed with immunoSEQ multiplex PCR; in TCRdb, only in-frame clones are kept and a portion is missing. The table includes around 300,000 clones, 60% detected once. The V end lost 1 base, the J end lost 3 bases, and 7 bases lay between the germline ends. This CDR3 spans 15 amino acids. Germline CDR1 and CDR2: SEHNR and FQNEAQ (reference sequence). A word on this clone: Its specificity is unknown.

Treatment of the sample: oral pan-JAK inhibitor, 5-10 mg twice daily. This sequence originates from a human donor with alopecia areata. This chain uses TRBV7-9 with TRBJ2-6; D uncertain. The sequenced sample was CD4+ T cells sorted from blood, obtained around week 54, from a patient treated with tofacitinib. The CDR3 DNA reads as TGTGCCAGCAGCTTAGTGGGGAATGGGGCCAACGTCCTGACTTTC. Its translation: CASSLVGNGANVLTF.